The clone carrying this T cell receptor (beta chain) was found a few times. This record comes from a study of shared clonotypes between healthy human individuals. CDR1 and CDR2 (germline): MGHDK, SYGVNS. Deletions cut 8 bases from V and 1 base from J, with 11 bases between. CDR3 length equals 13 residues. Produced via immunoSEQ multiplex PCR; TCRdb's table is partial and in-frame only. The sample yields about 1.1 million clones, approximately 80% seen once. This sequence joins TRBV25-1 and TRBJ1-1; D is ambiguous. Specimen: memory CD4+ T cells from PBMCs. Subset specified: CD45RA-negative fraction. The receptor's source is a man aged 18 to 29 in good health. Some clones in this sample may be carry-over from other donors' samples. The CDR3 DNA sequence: TGTGCCAGCTCGGGCCGGGAGAACACTGAAGCTTTCTTT. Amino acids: CASSGRENTEAFF. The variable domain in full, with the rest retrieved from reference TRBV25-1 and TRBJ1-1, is EADIYQTPRYLVIGTGKKITLECSQTMGHDKMYWYQQDPGMELHLIHYSYGVNSTEKGDLSSESTVSRIRTEHFPLTLESARPSHTSQYLCASSGRENTEAFFGQGTRLTVV.